These 20 T cell receptor beta chains were all obtained from the same sample, sequenced in a study of blood T cell repertoires in COVID-19. Using immunoSEQ multiplex PCR, the repertoire was profiled, and TCRdb retains in-frame clones only, with some absent. The sample contains approximately 300,000 clones, about 85% of which appear only once. Sequenced input: PBMCs or T cells enriched from blood (not recorded which). These receptors all come from a woman in her twenties or thirties who had been exposed to COVID-19.

The rearrangement uses TRBV5-1 and TRBJ1-1; D uncertain. V lost 0 bases and J lost 1, with 13 bases in between. The CDR3 runs to 16 residues. CDR1 SGHRS and CDR2 YFSETQ come from the germline V gene. For the CDR3, the DNA is TGCGCCAGCAGCTTGGACGGTTCACTCGGGAACACTGAAGCTTTCTTT. Translated: CASSLDGSLGNTEAFF.

This chain uses TRBV19 with TRBJ2-1; 8 bases match TRBD2. CDR1 is LNHDA and CDR2 is SQIVND in the germline V gene (reference sequence). CDR3 size: 16 residues. V lost 7 bases to trimming and J lost 6 bases; unmatched junction nucleotides: 14. CDR3 nucleotide sequence: TGTGCCAGTATCAACAGAAGAGGAGCGGGAGTCAATGAGCAGTTCTTC. Translating it yields CASINRRGAGVNEQFF.

This clone was seen a few times. The V gene is TRBV19, the J gene TRBJ2-1; D perhaps matches TRBD2 (5 bases). V lost 6 bases and J 6 bases, leaving 21 bases between the germline ends. This CDR3 has 16 residues. CDR1 is LNHDA and CDR2 is SQIVND in the germline V gene (reference sequence). The CDR3 spells CASRGRGLGSTNEQFF. CDR3 bases: TGTGCCAGTAGGGGTCGCGGGCTCGGATCGACCAATGAGCAGTTCTTC.

The CDR3 DNA reads as TGTGCCAGCAGTGTCACAGGGAGGGCTGAAGCTTTCTTT. Translation: CASSVTGRAEAFF. The chain carries TRBV28 and TRBJ1-1, with a possible D match to TRBD1 (6 bases). CDR1 and CDR2 from the germline V gene are MDHEN and SYDVKM. This CDR3 spans 13 amino acids. With 5 bases removed from V and 6 bases from J, the gap between germline ends came to 13 bases.

CDR3 protein: CASRWTGTGINYGYTF. CDR3 sequence (DNA): TGTGCCAGCAGATGGACCGGGACAGGGATTAACTATGGCTACACCTTC. The J gene is TRBJ1-2, the V gene TRBV28, with TRBD1 matching over 9 bases. CDR1 is MDHEN, CDR2 SYDVKM, per germline. This CDR3 is built from 16 residues. V lost 6 bases and J lost 1; bases outside the gene matches: 9.

V usage is TRBV28 and J usage is TRBJ1-2; TRBD1 matches at 7 bases. The CDR3 length is 14 residues. Germline CDR1 and CDR2: MDHEN and SYDVKM. With V trimmed by 6 bases and J by 2 bases, 6 bases remained unmatched. The CDR3 loop is CASRSGQPNYGYTF. CDR3 bases: TGTGCCAGCAGGTCGGGACAGCCAAACTATGGCTACACCTTC.

CDR3 in DNA: TGTGCCAGCAGTGTTAGTCCAGGGGGAGAGCCCCAGCATTTT. It encodes CASSVSPGGEPQHF. The chain carries TRBV2 and TRBJ1-5, with TRBD1 matching 7 bases. J lost 8 bases, V lost 4 bases, and 8 bases had no gene match. The germline CDR1 and CDR2 sequences are SNHLY and FYNNEI. CDR3 length: 14 amino acids.

The rearrangement joins TRBV11-1 to TRBJ2-1; possibly TRBD2 for D (6 bases). The CDR3 sequence is 16 residues long. CDR1 SGHAT and CDR2 FQDESV come from the germline V gene (reference sequence). The ends were cut back, 5 bases at V and 0 bases at J, with 14 bases in the middle. The CDR3 nucleotides read TGTGCCAGCAGCGCCCGGGACTCAAGCTCCTACAATGAGCAGTTCTTC. Its translation: CASSARDSSSYNEQFF.

The genes are TRBV6-5 and TRBJ1-1; D is unclear. Germline CDR1 and CDR2: MNHEY and SVGAGI. The CDR3 runs 13 residues. V lost 7 bases and J 1 base, leaving 10 bases between the germline ends. The CDR3: CASTRLGNTEAFF. The CDR3 nucleotides read TGTGCCAGCACCAGGTTAGGGAACACTGAAGCTTTCTTT.

Comment on this clone: Other DNA variants within this sample encode the same CDR3. This sequence joins TRBV5-4 and TRBJ1-2; D remains unclear. Looked up from germline, CDR1 is SGHNT and CDR2 is YYREEE (reference sequence). This CDR3 contains 13 residues. Trimming took 5 bases from V and 2 from J, leaving 10 bases between them. The CDR3 here is CASSSQANYGYTF. The CDR3 bases are TGTGCCAGCAGTTCCCAGGCAAACTATGGCTACACCTTC.

V and J are TRBV18 and TRBJ1-2; D gene uncertain. Germline V gene data show CDR1 as KGHSH and CDR2 as LQKENI. V was cut by 5 bases and J by 2 bases, with 18 bases left in between. The CDR3 is 16 amino acids. CDR3 residues: CASSSPVFQSNYGYTF. The CDR3 DNA reads as TGTGCCAGCTCATCCCCAGTTTTTCAGTCAAACTATGGCTACACCTTC.

Only a few counts were recorded for this clone. The chain joins TRBV16 to TRBJ1-5; 7 nucleotides line up with TRBD1. The CDR3 consists of 15 residues. V shed 0 bases and J 7 bases; nucleotides not matched to a gene: 6. CDR1 and CDR2 (germline): KGHSY, FQNENV. The CDR3 coding sequence is TGTGCCAGCAGCCAATCGTACAGGGGAGGCCAGCCCCAGCATTTT. It translates to CASSQSYRGGQPQHF.

This clone was recorded a few times. This sequence joins TRBV24-1 and TRBJ2-1; 8 bases are shared with TRBD1. The V gene end was trimmed by 10 bases and the J gene end by 2 bases; junction bases not matched to a gene: 6. The CDR3 runs 14 residues. Germline V CDR1 and CDR2: KGHDR, SFDVKD. The CDR3, as DNA: TGTGCCACGGCTCCGGGACAGGCCTACAATGAGCAGTTCTTC. Its protein is CATAPGQAYNEQFF.

The rearrangement links TRBV7-2 to TRBJ1-5; 7 bases fit TRBD1. Germline V gene sequence: CDR1 SGHTA, CDR2 FQGNSA. The CDR3 runs to 15 residues. Trimming took 5 bases from V and 0 from J; bases not matched to a gene: 4. DNA for the CDR3: TGTGCCAGCAGCCCCAGGGGGTATAGCAATCAGCCCCAGCATTTT. Its translation: CASSPRGYSNQPQHF.

This chain connects TRBV12-3 or TRBV12-4 to TRBJ1-2, with D possibly TRBD1 on 5 matching bases. Trimming removed 1 base at V and 8 bases at J, with 8 bases between. This CDR3 contains 12 residues. DNA for the CDR3: TGTGCCAGCAGTTTAGAAGGGGTGGGCTACACCTTC. Encoded protein: CASSLEGVGYTF.

The chain has TRBV5-1 and TRBJ2-7; 7 bases align to TRBD1. The CDR3 runs 14 residues. Germline CDR1 SGHRS, CDR2 YFSETQ. V gave up 4 bases and J gave up 2 bases; unmatched junction bases: 6. The CDR3 loop is CASSRPGQTYEQYF. The DNA of the CDR3 is TGCGCCAGCAGCCGACCGGGACAGACCTACGAGCAGTACTTC. Full variable domain (rest looked up from reference TRBV5-1 and TRBJ2-7): KAGVTQTPRYLIKTRGQQVTLSCSPISGHRSVSWYQQTPGQGLQFLFEYFSETQRNKGNFPGRFSGRQFSNSRSEMNVSTLELGDSALYLCASSRPGQTYEQYFGPGTRLTVT.

This clone was picked up many times. The gene calls are TRBV10-1 and TRBJ2-2; no firm D call. From germline, CDR1 is WNHNN and CDR2 SYGVQD (reference sequence). V shed 7 bases and J shed 5 bases, with 11 bases lying between them. The CDR3 consists of 13 residues. CDR3 nucleotides: TGCGCCAGCAAAATAGATATTACCGGGGAGCTGTTTTTT. Its translation: CASKIDITGELFF.

This rearrangement joins TRBV12-3 or TRBV12-4 to TRBJ1-2; D is ambiguous. This CDR3 has 12 amino acids. V was trimmed by 0 bases and J by 13 bases, leaving 12 bases between them. In DNA, the CDR3 is TGTGCCAGCAGTTTAGCAGGACGGGGTACCACCTTC. This codes for CASSLAGRGTTF.

The table lists this clone with a few counts. This rearrangement joins TRBV7-2 to TRBJ2-1, with D perhaps TRBD1 (5 bases). CDR1 and CDR2 from the germline V gene are SGHTA and FQGNSA. The V gene lost 1 base and the J gene lost 4 bases, with 11 bases spanning the gap. This CDR3 spans 15 amino acids. The CDR3 DNA reads as TGTGCCAGCAGCTTAGAAGGGGTAAGGTACAATGAGCAGTTCTTC. It translates to CASSLEGVRYNEQFF.

A single count supports this clone. The chain combines TRBV27 with TRBJ2-7; 8 nucleotides match TRBD2. Germline loops: CDR1 MNHEY, CDR2 SMNVEV (reference sequence). The CDR3 runs to 15 residues. V was clipped by 3 bases and J by 1 base; unmatched bases: 5. CDR3 region: CASSFGGGISYEQYF. In nucleotides, the CDR3 is TGTGCCAGCAGTTTTGGCGGGGGGATTTCCTACGAGCAGTACTTC.